This T cell receptor (beta chain) comes out of a study of blood T cell repertoires in COVID-19. Study-wide context: The analysed material was cDNA or gDNA that came from T cells, B-cell-depleted T cells, or PBMCs.

The CDR3 contains 14 residues. J was trimmed by 7 bases and V by 6 bases; bases with no gene match: 6. Germline V gives CDR1 SGHNT, CDR2 YENEEA. The table came from immunoSEQ multiplex PCR; TCRdb's copy has only in-frame clones and leaves some out. The sample records 150,000 or so clones, over 70% being singletons. The chain employs TRBV11-3 and TRBJ2-1; 10 bases map to TRBD1. Sequencing was performed on peripheral blood. This sequence originates from a man at least 80 years old with acute or convalescent COVID-19. DNA of the CDR3: TGTGCCAGCAGAGAGGGACAGGGGTTTAATGAGCAGTTCTTC. It encodes CASREGQGFNEQFF.